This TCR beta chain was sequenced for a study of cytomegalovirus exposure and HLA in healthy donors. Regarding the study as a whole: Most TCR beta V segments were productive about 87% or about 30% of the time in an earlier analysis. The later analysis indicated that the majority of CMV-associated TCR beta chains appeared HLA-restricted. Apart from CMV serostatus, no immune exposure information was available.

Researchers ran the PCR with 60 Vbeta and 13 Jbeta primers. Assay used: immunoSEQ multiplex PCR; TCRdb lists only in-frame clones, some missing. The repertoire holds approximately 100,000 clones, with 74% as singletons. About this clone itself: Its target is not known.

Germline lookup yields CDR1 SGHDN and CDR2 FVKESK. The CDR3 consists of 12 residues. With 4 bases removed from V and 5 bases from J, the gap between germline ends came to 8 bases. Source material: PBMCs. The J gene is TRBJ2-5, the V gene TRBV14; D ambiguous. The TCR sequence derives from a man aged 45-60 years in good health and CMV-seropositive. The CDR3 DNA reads TGTGCCAGCAGCCCAGGCTCGGAGACCCAGTACTTC. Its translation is CASSPGSETQYF. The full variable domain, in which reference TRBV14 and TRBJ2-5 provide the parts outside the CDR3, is EAGVTQFPSHSVIEKGQTVTLRCDPISGHDNLYWYRRVMGKEIKFLLHFVKESKQDESGMPNNRFLAERTGGTYSTLKVQPAELEDSGVYFCASSPGSETQYFGPGTRLLVL.